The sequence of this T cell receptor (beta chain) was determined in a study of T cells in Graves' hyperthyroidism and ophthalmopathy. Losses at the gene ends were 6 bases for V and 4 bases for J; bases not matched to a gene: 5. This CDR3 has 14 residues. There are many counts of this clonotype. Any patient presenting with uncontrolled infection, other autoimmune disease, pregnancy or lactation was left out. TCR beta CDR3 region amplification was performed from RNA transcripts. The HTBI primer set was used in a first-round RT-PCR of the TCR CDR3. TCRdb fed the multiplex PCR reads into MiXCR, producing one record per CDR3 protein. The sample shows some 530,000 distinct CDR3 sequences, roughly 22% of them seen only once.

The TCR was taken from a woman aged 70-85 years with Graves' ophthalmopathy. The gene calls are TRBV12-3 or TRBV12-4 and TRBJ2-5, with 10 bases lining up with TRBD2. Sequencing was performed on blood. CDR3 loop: CASSLGLALETQYF. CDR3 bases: TGTGCCAGCAGCCTGGGACTAGCGTTAGAGACCCAGTACTTC.